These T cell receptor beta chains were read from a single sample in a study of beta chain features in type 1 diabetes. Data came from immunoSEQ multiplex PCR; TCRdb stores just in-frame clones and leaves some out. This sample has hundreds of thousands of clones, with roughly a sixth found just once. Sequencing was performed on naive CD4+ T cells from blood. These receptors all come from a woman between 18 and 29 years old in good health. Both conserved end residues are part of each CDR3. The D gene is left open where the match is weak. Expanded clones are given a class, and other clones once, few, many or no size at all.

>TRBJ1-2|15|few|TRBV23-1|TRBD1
CASSQSRGRQGGYTF
TGCGCCAGCAGTCAATCGAGGGGGCGCCAGGGTGGCTACACCTTC
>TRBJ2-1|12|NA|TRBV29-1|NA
CSAGESYNEQFF
TGCAGCGCCGGGGAGTCCTACAATGAGCAGTTCTTC
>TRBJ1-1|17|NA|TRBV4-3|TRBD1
CASSQGTGLDMNTEAFF
TGCGCCAGCAGCCAAGGGACAGGGTTGGACATGAACACTGAAGCTTTCTTT
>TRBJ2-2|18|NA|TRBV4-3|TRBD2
CASSQVLAGASNTGELFF
TGCGCCAGCAGCCAAGTGCTAGCGGGGGCGTCGAACACCGGGGAGCTGTTTTTT
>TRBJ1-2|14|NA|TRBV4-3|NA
CASSIRASLSGYTF
TGCGCCAGCAGCATACGGGCTAGTCTTAGTGGCTACACCTTC
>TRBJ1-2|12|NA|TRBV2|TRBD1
CASSEDRTGYTF
TGTGCCAGCAGTGAGGACAGGACTGGCTACACCTTC
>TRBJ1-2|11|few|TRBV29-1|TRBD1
CSDRTGSGYTF
TGCAGCGACAGGACAGGATCTGGCTACACCTTC
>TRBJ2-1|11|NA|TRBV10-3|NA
CAISKYNEQFF
TGTGCCATCAGTAAATACAATGAGCAGTTCTTC
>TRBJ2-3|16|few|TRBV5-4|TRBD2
CASSLVGLAGTDTQYF
TGTGCCAGCAGCTTGGTAGGGCTAGCGGGAACAGATACGCAGTATTTT
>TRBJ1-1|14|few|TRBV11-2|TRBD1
CASSSGQGNTEAFF
TGTGCCAGCAGCTCGGGACAGGGGAACACTGAAGCTTTCTTT
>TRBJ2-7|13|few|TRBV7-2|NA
CASSLKMGVEQYF
TGTGCCAGCAGCTTAAAAATGGGTGTCGAGCAGTACTTC
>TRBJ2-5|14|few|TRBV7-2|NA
CASSPWTSQETQYF
TGTGCCAGCAGCCCCTGGACATCCCAAGAGACCCAGTACTTC
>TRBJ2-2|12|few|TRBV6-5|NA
CASSSRAGELFF
TGTGCCAGCAGTTCCCGTGCCGGGGAGCTGTTTTTT
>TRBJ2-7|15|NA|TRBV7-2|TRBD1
CASSLGQGATYEQYF
TGTGCCAGCAGCTTAGGACAGGGGGCAACCTACGAGCAGTACTTC
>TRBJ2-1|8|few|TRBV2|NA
CASRGQFF
TGTGCCAGCAGGGGGCAGTTCTTC
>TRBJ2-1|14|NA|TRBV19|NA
CASSIELGGEIEFF
TGTGCCAGTAGTATAGAGCTTGGAGGGGAGATAGAATTCTTC
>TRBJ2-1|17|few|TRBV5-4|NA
CASSLAVAVSSYNEQFF
TGTGCCAGCAGCTTGGCTGTGGCGGTGAGCTCCTACAATGAGCAGTTCTTC
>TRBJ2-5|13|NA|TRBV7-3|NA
CASSQAPQETQYF
TGTGCCAGCAGCCAAGCCCCCCAAGAGACCCAGTACTTC
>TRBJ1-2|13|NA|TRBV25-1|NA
CASSVWDKDGYTF
TGTGCCAGCAGTGTCTGGGACAAAGATGGCTACACCTTC
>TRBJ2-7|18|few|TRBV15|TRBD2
CATSRGLAGGSGGYEQYF
TGTGCCACCAGCAGAGGTCTAGCGGGAGGTTCGGGGGGCTACGAGCAGTACTTC
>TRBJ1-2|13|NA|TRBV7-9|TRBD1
CASSHDTGVGYTF
TGTGCCAGCAGTCACGATACAGGGGTAGGCTACACCTTC
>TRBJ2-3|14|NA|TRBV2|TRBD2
CARSTSGGTDTQYF
TGTGCCAGATCGACTAGCGGGGGCACAGATACGCAGTATTTT
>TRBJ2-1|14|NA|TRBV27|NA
CASSGMSSYNEQFF
TGTGCCAGCTCCGGAATGAGCTCCTACAATGAGCAGTTCTTC
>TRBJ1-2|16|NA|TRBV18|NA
CASSPLPVTVPYGYTF
TGTGCCAGCTCACCACTTCCAGTCACCGTACCCTATGGCTACACCTTC
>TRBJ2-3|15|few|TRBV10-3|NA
CAISEDGYRTDTQYF
TGTGCCATCAGTGAGGACGGGTACCGCACAGATACGCAGTATTTT
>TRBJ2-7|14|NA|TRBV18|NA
CASSRGHGSYEQYF
TGTGCCAGCTCCCGAGGGCACGGATCGTACGAGCAGTACTTC
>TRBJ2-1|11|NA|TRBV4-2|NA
CASSYNNEQFF
TGTGCCAGCAGCTATAACAATGAGCAGTTCTTC
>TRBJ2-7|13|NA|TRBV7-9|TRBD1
CASSLDRTGEQYF
TGTGCCAGCAGCTTGGACAGGACTGGCGAGCAGTACTTC
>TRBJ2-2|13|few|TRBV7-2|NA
CASSSREGGELFF
TGTGCCAGCAGCTCCAGAGAAGGCGGGGAGCTGTTTTTT
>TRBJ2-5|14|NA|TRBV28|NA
CASQRGGGQETQYF
TGTGCTTCCCAGCGCGGAGGCGGACAAGAGACCCAGTACTTC
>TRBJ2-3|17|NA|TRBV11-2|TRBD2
CASSRLPGLAGGYTQYF
TGTGCCAGCAGCCGGCTCCCGGGACTAGCGGGAGGGTATACGCAGTATTTT
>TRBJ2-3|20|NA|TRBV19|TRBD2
CASSPLPGLAGEGLRNTQYF
TGTGCCAGTAGCCCCCTCCCGGGACTAGCGGGAGAGGGTCTTCGTAATACGCAGTATTTT
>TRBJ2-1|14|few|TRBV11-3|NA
CASSRDSTYNEQFF
TGTGCCAGCAGCCGGGACTCGACCTACAATGAGCAGTTCTTC
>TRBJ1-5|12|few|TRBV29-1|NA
CSVGEGDQPQHF
TGCAGCGTTGGGGAGGGGGATCAGCCCCAGCATTTT
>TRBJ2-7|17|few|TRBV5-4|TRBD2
CASSLGTSGSPLSEQYF
TGTGCCAGCAGCTTGGGGACTAGCGGGTCTCCCCTCTCCGAGCAGTACTTC
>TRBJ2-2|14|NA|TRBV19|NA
CASRNTWNTGELFF
TGTGCCAGTAGGAACACATGGAACACCGGGGAGCTGTTTTTT
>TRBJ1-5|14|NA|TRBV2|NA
CASSVTGRQQPQHF
TGTGCCAGCAGTGTGACAGGTAGGCAACAGCCCCAGCATTTT
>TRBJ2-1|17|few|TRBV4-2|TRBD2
CASSQDQAGTRNNEQFF
TGTGCCAGCAGCCAAGATCAAGCCGGGACTAGAAACAATGAGCAGTTCTTC
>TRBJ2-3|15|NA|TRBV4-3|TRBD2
CASSLTLAGGDTQYF
TGCGCCAGCAGCCTGACACTAGCGGGAGGAGATACGCAGTATTTT
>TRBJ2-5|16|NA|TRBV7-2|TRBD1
CASSSFAWTGEETQYF
TGTGCCAGCAGCTCGTTCGCGTGGACAGGGGAAGAGACCCAGTACTTC
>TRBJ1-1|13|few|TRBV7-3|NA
CASSLQENTEAFF
TGTGCCAGCAGCTTACAGGAGAACACTGAAGCTTTCTTT
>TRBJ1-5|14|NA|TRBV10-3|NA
CAISEGARNQPQHF
TGTGCCATCAGTGAAGGCGCCCGGAATCAGCCCCAGCATTTT
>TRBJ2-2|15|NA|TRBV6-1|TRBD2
CASSELAGGPGELFF
TGTGCCAGCAGTGAACTAGCGGGAGGGCCCGGGGAGCTGTTTTTT
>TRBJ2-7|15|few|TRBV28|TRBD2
CASSLTGTSNYEQYF
TGTGCCAGCAGTCTCACCGGGACTAGCAACTACGAGCAGTACTTC
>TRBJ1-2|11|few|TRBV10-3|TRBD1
CAINRGNGYTF
TGTGCCATCAACAGGGGGAACGGCTACACCTTC
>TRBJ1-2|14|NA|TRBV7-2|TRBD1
CASSPSGTGGPNTF
TGTGCCAGCAGCCCATCCGGGACAGGGGGCCCAAACACCTTC
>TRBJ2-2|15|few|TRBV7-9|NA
CASPKAGPGTGELFF
TGTGCCTCCCCGAAGGCGGGCCCGGGGACCGGGGAGCTGTTTTTT
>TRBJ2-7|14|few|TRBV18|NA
CASSPPNEGSEQYF
TGTGCCAGCTCACCACCCAACGAGGGTTCCGAGCAGTACTTC